These T cell receptor beta chains were read from a single sample in a study of T-cell reconstitution after alpha-beta-depleted transplantation in children. TCRdb re-called the PCR reads through MiXCR, storing one row per CDR3 protein. The data contain roughly 120,000 distinct CDR3 sequences, roughly 24% of them singletons. Sequencing was performed on PBMCs, mostly from graft donor cells, taken 180 days after TCRalphabeta/CD19-depleted stem cell transplant. The receptor source for this set is a male patient aged 2-15 years who had a stem cell transplant for chronic granulomatous disease, so the T cells may come from the graft donor. Both conserved end residues are part of each CDR3. The D gene is left open where the match is weak. Part of the rows lack a size; the others show once, few, many or a class for expanded clones.

>TRBD1|TRBV5-1|.|TRBJ2-1
TGCGCCAGCAGCTTACAGGGGTCGCAGTTCTTC
CASSLQGSQFF
>.|TRBV29-1|few|TRBJ2-5
TGCAGCGTTGATGTGCGGTTTACAGAGACCCAGTACTTC
CSVDVRFTETQYF
>.|TRBV7-2|many|TRBJ1-1
TGTGCCAGCAGCTTAATTTACAACACTGAAGCTTTCTTT
CASSLIYNTEAFF
>.|TRBV20-1|few|TRBJ2-7
TGCAGTGCTAGAGGCCTAGCGAGCTCCTACGAGCAGTACTTC
CSARGLASSYEQYF
>TRBD2|TRBV5-4|few|TRBJ2-3
TGTGCCAGCAGCTCAGGGACTAGCGGGAGGAACACAGATACGCAGTATTTT
CASSSGTSGRNTDTQYF
>.|TRBV29-1|few|TRBJ2-7
TGCAGCGTTGTTCAACTACGGGGGCTGAGTTACGAGCAGTACTTC
CSVVQLRGLSYEQYF
>TRBD2|TRBV10-2|many|TRBJ2-7
TGCGCCAGCAGTGTCGCGGGAGGGCCCTACGAGCAGTACTTC
CASSVAGGPYEQYF
>TRBD2|TRBV12-3/TRBV12-4|.|TRBJ2-7
TGTGCCAGCAGTCCCGGACTAGCGGGCCACTCCTACGAGCAGTACTTC
CASSPGLAGHSYEQYF
>TRBD1|TRBV3-1|many|TRBJ1-6
TGTGCCAGCAGCCAAGGGAGGTTGACAGGGACGAAGAATTCACCCCTCCACTTT
CASSQGRLTGTKNSPLHF
>.|TRBV20-1|many|TRBJ2-3
TGCAGTGCGAGGACAAATAGCCCGATGCCAGATACGCAGTATTTT
CSARTNSPMPDTQYF
>.|TRBV7-8|many|TRBJ1-1
TGTGCCAGCAGCCCGCGGGACGGAGCGTTCATGAACACTGAAGCTTTCTTT
CASSPRDGAFMNTEAFF
>.|TRBV6-6|.|TRBJ1-2
TGTGCCAGCAGTTACCTAGGCTATGGCTACACCTTC
CASSYLGYGYTF
>.|TRBV3-1|.|TRBJ2-7
TGTGCCAGCAGCCAAGTAACCACCTACGAGCAGTACTTC
CASSQVTTYEQYF
>TRBD1|TRBV15|.|TRBJ2-3
TGTGCCACCAGCAGATCACAGGGGATCGGCACAGATACGCAGTATTTT
CATSRSQGIGTDTQYF
>.|TRBV25-1|many|TRBJ2-7
TGTGCCAGCAGTCAAGGGCACGAGCAGTACTTC
CASSQGHEQYF
>TRBD2|TRBV9|many|TRBJ2-1
TGTGCCAGCAGCGTGACTGGTAGCGGGAGTACGGATGAGCAGTTCTTC
CASSVTGSGSTDEQFF
>.|TRBV10-2|many|TRBJ2-5
TGCGCCACCACCCTAAGAGGGTGGCAAGAGACCCAGTACTTC
CATTLRGWQETQYF
>.|TRBV13|.|TRBJ2-1
TGTGCCATGAGCCTCGGCCTAGTCTGCAATGAGCAGTTCTTC
CAMSLGLVCNEQFF
>TRBD1|TRBV20-1|few|TRBJ2-7
TGCAGTGCTAGAGATCAGTATGAACAGGGGGGTGGGGAGCAGTACTTC
CSARDQYEQGGGEQYF
>.|TRBV12-3/TRBV12-4|few|TRBJ2-3
TGTGCCAGCACCCGGGGCAGGGGGAGGACAGATACGCAGTATTTT
CASTRGRGRTDTQYF
>TRBD1|TRBV7-3|many|TRBJ1-2
TGTGCCAGCAGCGCCTCACAGGGGCCCGTATATGGCTACACCTTC
CASSASQGPVYGYTF
>TRBD2|TRBV12-3/TRBV12-4|.|TRBJ2-3
TGTGCCAGCAGAACTACTAGCGCAGATACGCAGTATTTT
CASRTTSADTQYF
>TRBD1|TRBV12-3/TRBV12-4|many|TRBJ2-5
TGTGCCAGCAGTTCCGGGACAGGATTCGGAGAGACCCAGTACTTC
CASSSGTGFGETQYF
>.|TRBV12-3/TRBV12-4|many|TRBJ2-1
TGTGCCAGCAGTTTATCCGCGGCTTACAATGAGCAGTTCTTC
CASSLSAAYNEQFF
>.|TRBV7-9|.|TRBJ2-1
TGTGCCAGCAGCTCCATACAGGGTTTTCTGCGTAATGAGCAGTTCTTC
CASSSIQGFLRNEQFF
>.|TRBV5-1|.|TRBJ2-2
TGCGCCAGCAGCTTGGCTACTAACACCGGGGAGCTGTTTTTT
CASSLATNTGELFF
>.|TRBV28|.|TRBJ1-2
TGTGCCAGCACCACCTTTGGTGCCACAGGGTTTGGCTACACCTTC
CASTTFGATGFGYTF
>.|TRBV25-1|few|TRBJ1-1
TGTGCCAGCAGTGCCCGGGAGACCATGAACACTGAAGCTTTCTTT
CASSARETMNTEAFF
>TRBD2|TRBV20-1|many|TRBJ2-1
TGCAGTGCTAGCGAGGGACTAGTCTCCTACAATGAGCAGTTCTTC
CSASEGLVSYNEQFF
>.|TRBV7-2|few|TRBJ2-7
TGTGCCAGCAGCCGGAATAGCGAGCAGTACTTC
CASSRNSEQYF
>TRBD1|TRBV30|.|TRBJ1-2
TGTGCCTGGATCAACCCGGGACAGGGGCACTATGGCTACACCTTC
CAWINPGQGHYGYTF
>.|TRBV5-6|few|TRBJ2-1
TGTGCCAGCAGCTTGTTCAAGGCTAGCTCCTACAATGAGCAGTTCTTC
CASSLFKASSYNEQFF
>.|TRBV12-3/TRBV12-4|.|TRBJ2-1
TGTGCCAGCAGGAACGGGGGGCCTTGGAACAATGAGCAGTTCTTC
CASRNGGPWNNEQFF
>TRBD1|TRBV27|.|TRBJ2-2
TGTGCCAGCAGTTTATTGGGGACAGCGAACACCGGGGAGCTGTTTTTT
CASSLLGTANTGELFF
>.|TRBV20-1|many|TRBJ2-7
TGCAGTGCTAGAGGAGACCTCTCCTACGAGCAGTACTTC
CSARGDLSYEQYF
>TRBD1|TRBV6-6|few|TRBJ1-2
TGTGCCAGCAGGACCGGGACAGGGGATGGCTACACCTTC
CASRTGTGDGYTF
>TRBD1|TRBV5-1|.|TRBJ2-5
TGCGCCAGCAGCAGAGGACAGGGTTGGGAGACCCAGTACTTC
CASSRGQGWETQYF
>TRBD1|TRBV20-1|few|TRBJ2-1
TGCAGTTATGCCAGGGGGCACAATGAGCAGTTCTTC
CSYARGHNEQFF
>TRBD2|TRBV20-1|many|TRBJ2-7
TGCAGTGCTAGGCCCGGACTAGCCTACGAGCAGTACTTC
CSARPGLAYEQYF
>TRBD2|TRBV29-1|.|TRBJ2-1
TGCAGCGTTGAATTGGGGGGGGTCTACAATGAGCAGTTCTTC
CSVELGGVYNEQFF
>.|TRBV12-3/TRBV12-4|many|TRBJ1-1
TGTGCCAGCAGTTTAGGCTGGGGGAACACTGAAGCTTTCTTT
CASSLGWGNTEAFF
>.|TRBV6-1|many|TRBJ1-2
TGTGCCAGCAGTGAAGCAGTTTGGGGCACGGGGGGACTTAACTATGGCTACACCTTC
CASSEAVWGTGGLNYGYTF
>.|TRBV20-1|many|TRBJ2-3
TGCAGTGCCCAGACTGGTGGCACAGATACGCAGTATTTT
CSAQTGGTDTQYF
>.|TRBV5-1|many|TRBJ2-6
TGCGCCAGCAGTTCCGACGGATTAGCTCTCTCTGGGGCCAACGTCCTGACTTTC
CASSSDGLALSGANVLTF
>.|TRBV29-1|many|TRBJ2-6
TGCAGCGTTGAGAGCTCTGGGGCCAACGTCCTGACTTTC
CSVESSGANVLTF